Reported below is one T cell receptor (beta chain). Antigen specificity is unknown. The entry originates in a study of T cell responses to AZD1222 COVID-19 vaccine. Study overall: Analysis merged second doses at about 4 or about 12 weeks. Study-wide results and limits: Donors, mostly white British, included more females; clonal diversity was possibly underestimated.

The data were produced by immunoSEQ multiplex PCR, yet TCRdb's version contains in-frame clones alone and is incomplete. The sample has 65,000 to 100,000 clones, 80% seen once. The V gene's germline CDR1 is GTSNPN and CDR2 SVGIG (reference sequence). Trimming pared 1 base from V and 8 bases from J, leaving 9 bases between. The CDR3 covers 11 residues. The chain joins TRBV30 to TRBJ2-7; a weak D match, TRBD1 (5 bases). The source of this sequence is an adult in good health. Sequencing was performed on peripheral blood, taken on day 0 of AZD1222 vaccination. The CDR3 sequence: CAWSGRGKQYF. The CDR3 bases are TGTGCCTGGAGTGGAAGGGGCAAGCAGTACTTC.